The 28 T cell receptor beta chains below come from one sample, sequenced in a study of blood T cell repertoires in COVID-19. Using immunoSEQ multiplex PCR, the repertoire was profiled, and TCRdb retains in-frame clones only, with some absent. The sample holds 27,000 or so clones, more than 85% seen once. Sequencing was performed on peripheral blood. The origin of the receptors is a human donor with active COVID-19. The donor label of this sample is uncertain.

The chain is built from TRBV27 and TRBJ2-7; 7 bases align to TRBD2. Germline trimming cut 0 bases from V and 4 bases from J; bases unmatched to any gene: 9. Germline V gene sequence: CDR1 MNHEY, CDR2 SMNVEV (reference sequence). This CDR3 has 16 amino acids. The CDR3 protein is CASSLSGRGYSYEQYF. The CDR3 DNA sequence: TGTGCCAGCAGTTTATCGGGGAGGGGATATTCGTACGAGCAGTACTTC.

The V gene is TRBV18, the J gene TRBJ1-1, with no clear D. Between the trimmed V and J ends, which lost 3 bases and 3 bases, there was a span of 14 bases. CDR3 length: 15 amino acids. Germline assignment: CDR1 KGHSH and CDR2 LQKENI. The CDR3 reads CASSPSPGGYTEAFF. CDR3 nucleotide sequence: TGTGCCAGCTCACCCTCCCCGGGCGGGTACACTGAAGCTTTCTTT. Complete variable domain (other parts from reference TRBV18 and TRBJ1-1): NAGVMQNPRHLVRRRGQEARLRCSPMKGHSHVYWYRQLPEEGLKFMVYLQKENIIDESGMPKERFSAEFPKEGPSILRIQQVVRGDSAAYFCASSPSPGGYTEAFFGQGTRLTVV.

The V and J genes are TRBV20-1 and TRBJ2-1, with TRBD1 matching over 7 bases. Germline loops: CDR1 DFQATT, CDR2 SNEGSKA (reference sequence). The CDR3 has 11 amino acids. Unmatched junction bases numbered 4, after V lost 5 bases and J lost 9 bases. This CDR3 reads CSARQGGEQFF. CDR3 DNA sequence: TGCAGTGCTCGACAGGGCGGTGAGCAGTTCTTC.

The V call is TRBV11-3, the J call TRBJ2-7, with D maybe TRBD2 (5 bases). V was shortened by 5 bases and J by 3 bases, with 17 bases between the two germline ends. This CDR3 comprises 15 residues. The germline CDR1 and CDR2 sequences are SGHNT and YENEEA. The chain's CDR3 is CASSPRRGSDYEQYF. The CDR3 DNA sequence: TGTGCCAGCAGCCCGCGGCGAGGGTCGGACTACGAGCAGTACTTC.

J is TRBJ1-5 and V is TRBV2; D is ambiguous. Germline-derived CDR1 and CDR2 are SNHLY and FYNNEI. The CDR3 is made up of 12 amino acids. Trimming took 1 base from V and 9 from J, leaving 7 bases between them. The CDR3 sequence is CASSEEFRPQHF. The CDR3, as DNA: TGTGCCAGCAGTGAAGAATTCCGGCCCCAGCATTTT. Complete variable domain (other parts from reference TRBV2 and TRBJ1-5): EPEVTQTPSHQVTQMGQEVILRCVPISNHLYFYWYRQILGQKVEFLVSFYNNEISEKSEIFDDQFSVERPDGSNFTLKIRSTKLEDSAMYFCASSEEFRPQHFGDGTRLSIL.

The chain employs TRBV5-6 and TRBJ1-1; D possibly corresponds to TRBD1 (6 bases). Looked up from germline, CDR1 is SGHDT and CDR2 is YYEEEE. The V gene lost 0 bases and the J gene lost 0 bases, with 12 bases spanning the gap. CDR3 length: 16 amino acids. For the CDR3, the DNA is TGTGCCAGCAGCTTGGGCGGGGGCGGTATGAACACTGAAGCTTTCTTT. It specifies CASSLGGGGMNTEAFF.

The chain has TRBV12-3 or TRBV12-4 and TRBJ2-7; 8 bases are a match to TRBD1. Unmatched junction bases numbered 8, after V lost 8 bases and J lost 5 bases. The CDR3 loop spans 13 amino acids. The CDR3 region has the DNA TGTGCCAGCGGTGGACAGGGCTGGAACGAGCAGTACTTC. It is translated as CASGGQGWNEQYF.

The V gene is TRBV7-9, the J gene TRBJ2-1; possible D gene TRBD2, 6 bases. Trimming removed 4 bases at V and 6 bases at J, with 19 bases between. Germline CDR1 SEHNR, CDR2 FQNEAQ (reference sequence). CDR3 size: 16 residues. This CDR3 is CASSSRGGLVGNEQFF. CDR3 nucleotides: TGTGCCAGCAGCTCCCGAGGAGGGCTAGTTGGCAATGAGCAGTTCTTC.

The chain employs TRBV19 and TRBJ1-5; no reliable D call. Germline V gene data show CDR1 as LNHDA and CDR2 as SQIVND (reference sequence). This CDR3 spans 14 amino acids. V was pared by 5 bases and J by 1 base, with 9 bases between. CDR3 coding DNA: TGTGCCAGTAGTTACGGGAGGAGCAATCAGCCCCAGCATTTT. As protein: CASSYGRSNQPQHF.

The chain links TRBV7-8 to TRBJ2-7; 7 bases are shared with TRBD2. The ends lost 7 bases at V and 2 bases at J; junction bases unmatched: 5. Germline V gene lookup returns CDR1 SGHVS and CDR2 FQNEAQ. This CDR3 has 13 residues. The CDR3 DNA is TGTGCCAGCACCAAGCGGGGAGCCTACGAGCAGTACTTC. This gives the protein CASTKRGAYEQYF. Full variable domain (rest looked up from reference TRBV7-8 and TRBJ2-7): GAGVSQSPRYKVAKRGQDVALRCDPISGHVSLFWYQQALGQGPEFLTYFQNEAQLDKSGLPSDRFFAERPEGSVSTLKIQRTQQEDSAVYLCASTKRGAYEQYFGPGTRLTVT.

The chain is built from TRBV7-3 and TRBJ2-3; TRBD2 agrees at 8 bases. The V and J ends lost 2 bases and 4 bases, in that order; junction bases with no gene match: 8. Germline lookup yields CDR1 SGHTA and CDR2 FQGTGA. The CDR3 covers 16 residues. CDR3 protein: CASSLSGAGRADTQYF. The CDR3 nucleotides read TGTGCCAGCAGCTTATCCGGTGCCGGGAGGGCAGATACGCAGTATTTT.

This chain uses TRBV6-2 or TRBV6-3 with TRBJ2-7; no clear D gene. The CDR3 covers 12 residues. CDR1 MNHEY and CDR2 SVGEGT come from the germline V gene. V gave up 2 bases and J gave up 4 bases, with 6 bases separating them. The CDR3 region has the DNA TGTGCCAGCAGTTACCCCACTTACGAGCAGTACTTC. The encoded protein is CASSYPTYEQYF.

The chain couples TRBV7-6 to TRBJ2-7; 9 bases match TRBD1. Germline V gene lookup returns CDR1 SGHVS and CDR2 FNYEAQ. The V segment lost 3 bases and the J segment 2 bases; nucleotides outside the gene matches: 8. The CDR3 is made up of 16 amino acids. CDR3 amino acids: CASSLISGTGTYEQYF. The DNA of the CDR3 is TGTGCCAGCAGCTTGATATCCGGGACAGGGACCTACGAGCAGTACTTC.

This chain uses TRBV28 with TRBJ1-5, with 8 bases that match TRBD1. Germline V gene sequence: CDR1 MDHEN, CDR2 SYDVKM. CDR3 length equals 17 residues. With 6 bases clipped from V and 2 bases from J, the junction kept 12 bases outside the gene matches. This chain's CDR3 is CASSTGTGHQGNQPQHF. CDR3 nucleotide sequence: TGTGCCAGCAGCACCGGGACAGGACACCAAGGCAATCAGCCCCAGCATTTT.

The CDR3 DNA is TGTGCCAGCAGCCAAGGACGGACAGTTCAAGAGACCCAGTACTTC. This translates into CASSQGRTVQETQYF. The chain carries TRBV4-2 and TRBJ2-5; a possible D gene is TRBD1 (6 bases). The V and J ends lost 1 base and 2 bases respectively, with 11 bases between them. This CDR3 contains 15 residues. Looked up from germline, CDR1 is LGHNA and CDR2 is YNFKEQ.

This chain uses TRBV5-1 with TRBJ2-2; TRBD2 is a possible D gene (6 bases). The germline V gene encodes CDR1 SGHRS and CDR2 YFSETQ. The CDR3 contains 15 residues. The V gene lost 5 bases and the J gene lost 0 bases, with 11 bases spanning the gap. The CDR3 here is CASSVAVSNTGELFF. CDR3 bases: TGCGCCAGCAGTGTAGCGGTTTCGAACACCGGGGAGCTGTTTTTT.

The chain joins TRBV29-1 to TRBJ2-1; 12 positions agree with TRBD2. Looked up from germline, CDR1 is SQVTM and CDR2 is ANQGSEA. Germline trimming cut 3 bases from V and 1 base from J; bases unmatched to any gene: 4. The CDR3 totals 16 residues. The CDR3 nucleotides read TGCAGCGTTGAGGGACTAGCGGGTCATTCCTACAATGAGCAGTTCTTC. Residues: CSVEGLAGHSYNEQFF.

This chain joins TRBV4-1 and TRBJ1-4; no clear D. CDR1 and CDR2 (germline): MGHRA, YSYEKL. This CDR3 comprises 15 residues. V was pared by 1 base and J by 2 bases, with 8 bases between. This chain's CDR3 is CASSQGSSTNEKLFF. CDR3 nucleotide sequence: TGCGCCAGCAGCCAAGGCAGTTCCACTAATGAAAAACTGTTTTTT.

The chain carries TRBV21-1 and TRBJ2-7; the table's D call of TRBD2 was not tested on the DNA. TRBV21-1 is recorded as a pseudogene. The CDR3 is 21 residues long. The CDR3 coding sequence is TGTGCCAGCAGCAAATCCAATACATCGGTTCGGCTAGCAGGTTTCCCCTACGAGCAGTACTTC. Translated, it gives CASSKSNTSVRLAGFPYEQYF.

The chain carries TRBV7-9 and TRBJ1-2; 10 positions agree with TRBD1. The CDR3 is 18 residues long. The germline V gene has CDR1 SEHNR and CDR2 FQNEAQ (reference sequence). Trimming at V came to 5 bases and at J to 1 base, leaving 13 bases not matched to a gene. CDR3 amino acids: CASSPAIPGQGNNYGYTF. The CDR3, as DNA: TGTGCCAGCAGCCCAGCGATTCCGGGACAGGGGAATAACTATGGCTACACCTTC.

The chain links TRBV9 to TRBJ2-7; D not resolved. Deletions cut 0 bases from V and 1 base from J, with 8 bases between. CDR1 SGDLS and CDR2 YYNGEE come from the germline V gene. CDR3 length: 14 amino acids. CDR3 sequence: CASSVGIQSYEQYF. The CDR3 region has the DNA TGTGCCAGCAGCGTAGGAATCCAGTCCTACGAGCAGTACTTC.

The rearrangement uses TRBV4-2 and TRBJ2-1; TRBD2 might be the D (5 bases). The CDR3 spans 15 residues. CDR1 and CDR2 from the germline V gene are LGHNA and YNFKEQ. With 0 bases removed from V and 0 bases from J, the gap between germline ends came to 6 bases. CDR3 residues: CASSQDSGSYNEQFF. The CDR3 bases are TGTGCCAGCAGCCAAGACAGCGGCTCCTACAATGAGCAGTTCTTC.

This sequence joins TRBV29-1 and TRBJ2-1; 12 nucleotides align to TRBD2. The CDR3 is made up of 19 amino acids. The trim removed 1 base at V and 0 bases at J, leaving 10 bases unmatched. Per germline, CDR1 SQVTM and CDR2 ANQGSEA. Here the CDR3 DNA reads TGCAGCGTTGAAGGAGTACTAGCGGGGGGACACTTCTCCTACAATGAGCAGTTCTTC. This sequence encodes CSVEGVLAGGHFSYNEQFF.

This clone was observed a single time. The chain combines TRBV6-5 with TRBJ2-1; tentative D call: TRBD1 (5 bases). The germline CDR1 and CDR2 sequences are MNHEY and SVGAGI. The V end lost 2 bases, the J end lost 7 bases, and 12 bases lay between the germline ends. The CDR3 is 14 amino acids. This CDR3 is CASSYGRASNEQFF. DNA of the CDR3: TGTGCCAGCAGTTACGGCAGGGCTTCAAATGAGCAGTTCTTC.

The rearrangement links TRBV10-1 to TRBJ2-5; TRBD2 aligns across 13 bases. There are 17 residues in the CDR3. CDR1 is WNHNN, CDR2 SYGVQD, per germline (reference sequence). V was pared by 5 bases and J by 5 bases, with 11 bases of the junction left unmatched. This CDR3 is CASSSGTSGVSGETQYF. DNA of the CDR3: TGCGCCAGCAGTTCCGGGACTAGCGGGGTCTCCGGTGAGACCCAGTACTTC.

The CDR3 spells CAIRAYNEQFF. The CDR3, as DNA: TGTGCCATCAGAGCTTACAATGAGCAGTTCTTC. V is TRBV10-3 and J is TRBJ2-1; D is undetermined. The CDR3 length is 11 residues. Trimming stripped 6 bases from V and 4 bases from J, with 4 bases between. The germline gives CDR1 ENHRY, CDR2 SYGVKD.

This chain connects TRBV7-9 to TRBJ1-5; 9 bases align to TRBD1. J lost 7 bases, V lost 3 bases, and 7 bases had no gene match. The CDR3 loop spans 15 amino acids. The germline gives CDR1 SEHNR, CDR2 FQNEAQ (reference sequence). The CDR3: CASSFGTGWDQPQHF. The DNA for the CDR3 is TGTGCCAGCAGCTTCGGGACAGGGTGGGACCAGCCCCAGCATTTT.

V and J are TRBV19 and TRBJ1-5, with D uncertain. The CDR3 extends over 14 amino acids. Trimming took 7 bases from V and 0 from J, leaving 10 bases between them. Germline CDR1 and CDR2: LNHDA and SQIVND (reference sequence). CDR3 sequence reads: CASTSVDSNQPQHF. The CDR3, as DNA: TGTGCCAGTACCTCAGTTGATAGCAATCAGCCCCAGCATTTT.